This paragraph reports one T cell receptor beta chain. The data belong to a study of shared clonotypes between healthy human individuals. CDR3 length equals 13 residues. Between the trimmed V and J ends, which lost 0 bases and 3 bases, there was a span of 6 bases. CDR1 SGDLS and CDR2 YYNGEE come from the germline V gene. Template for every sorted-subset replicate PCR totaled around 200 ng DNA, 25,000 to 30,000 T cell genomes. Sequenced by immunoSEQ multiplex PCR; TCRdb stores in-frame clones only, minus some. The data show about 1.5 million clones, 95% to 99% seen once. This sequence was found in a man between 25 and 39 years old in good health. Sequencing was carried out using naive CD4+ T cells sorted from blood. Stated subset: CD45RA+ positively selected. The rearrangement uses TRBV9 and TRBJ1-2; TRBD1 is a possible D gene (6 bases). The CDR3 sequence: CASSVDRDYGYTF. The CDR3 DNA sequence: TGTGCCAGCAGCGTAGACAGGGACTATGGCTACACCTTC.